This is a list of T cell receptor beta chains from one sample in a study of T cell responses to AZD1222 COVID-19 vaccine. Profiling relied on immunoSEQ multiplex PCR, and the TCRdb table lists in-frame clones only, not all of them. In the table there are about 140,000 clones, approximately 92% of which are singletons. This specimen consisted of peripheral blood, obtained on day 0 of AZD1222 vaccination. The receptors originated from an adult in good health. Both conserved end residues are part of each CDR3. Each record gives: J gene, V gene, D gene, clone size, CDR3 DNA, CDR3 protein. A D gene is named only where the DNA matches it firmly. Clone size is given for some rows only: seen once, a few or many times, or a class if the clone is expanded.

TRBJ1-1 | TRBV11-3 | TRBD1 | - | TGTGCCAGCAGCCGGACAGGCGCCACAGAAGCTTTCTTT | CASSRTGATEAFF
TRBJ1-2 | TRBV7-9 | TRBD1 | - | TGTGCCAGCAGCAGTATACAGGGGAATAACTATGGCTACACCTTC | CASSSIQGNNYGYTF
TRBJ2-2 | TRBV6-5 | - | - | TGTGCCAGCAGTTACTCGGCCGAAAAGAACACCGGGGAGCTGTTTTTT | CASSYSAEKNTGELFF
TRBJ2-7 | TRBV2 | - | few | TGTGCCAGCAGGGGGCTCAACTACGAGCAGTACTTC | CASRGLNYEQYF
TRBJ2-7 | TRBV5-6 | TRBD2 | - | TGTGCCAGCAGCTTGTTAGCGGGGGGGCCCTACGAGCAGTACTTC | CASSLLAGGPYEQYF
TRBJ2-7 | TRBV29-1 | - | - | TGCAGCCCGAGGGTTTCCTACGAGCAGTACTTC | CSPRVSYEQYF
TRBJ1-1 | TRBV19 | - | - | TGTGCCAGTAGCCTCAACGACTTATCGTACACTGAAGCTTTCTTT | CASSLNDLSYTEAFF
TRBJ2-2 | TRBV3-1/TRBV3-2 | - | - | TGTGCCTCAGCTGGCAGGGGGGACACCGGGGAGCTGTTTTTT | CASAGRGDTGELFF
TRBJ2-5 | TRBV11-1 | - | - | TGTGCCAGCAGCAAAAGAGACGGGACCCCCGACGACTTC | CASSKRDGTPDDF
TRBJ1-1 | TRBV19 | - | - | TGTGCCAGTAGTATACCGGGACTCTTGAACACTGAAGCTTTCTTT | CASSIPGLLNTEAFF
TRBJ2-7 | TRBV6-5 | - | - | TGTGCCAGCAGGACCCGCGGTTATTCCTACGAGCAGTACTTC | CASRTRGYSYEQYF
TRBJ2-1 | TRBV19 | TRBD1 | - | TGTGCCAGTAGGGGACAGGGGGACAATGAGCAGTTCTTC | CASRGQGDNEQFF
TRBJ1-1 | TRBV19 | - | - | TGTGCCAGTAGTTTAGTTGGGGGGCAGGGTACTGAAGCTTTCTTT | CASSLVGGQGTEAFF
TRBJ2-7 | TRBV28 | TRBD1 | once | TGTGCCAGCACCATACTTCAGAACAGGGGTGGCGAGCAGTACTTC | CASTILQNRGGEQYF
TRBJ2-5 | TRBV24-1 | TRBD1 | - | TGTGCCACCAGTTTCTCCGGGACAGGGGAGACCCAGTACTTC | CATSFSGTGETQYF
TRBJ1-2 | TRBV12-3/TRBV12-4 | - | - | TGTGCCAGCGGACAATACAGGAACTATGGCTACACCTTC | CASGQYRNYGYTF